This T cell receptor beta chain was sequenced during a study of T cells in Graves' hyperthyroidism and ophthalmopathy. Participants, patients aged 18 to 65, had newly diagnosed hyperthyroidism with a duration under 2 months. Uncontrolled infection, other autoimmune disease, pregnancy or lactation barred patients from enrollment. Trimming removed 2 bases from V and 7 bases from J, with 12 bases in between. The CDR3 loop spans 14 amino acids. In germline, CDR1 is KGHSH, CDR2 LQKENI. RNA transcripts were the template for amplifying TCR beta CDR3 regions. HTBI primers were used for first-round RT-PCR of the TCR CDR3. TCRdb reprocessed the multiplex PCR reads via MiXCR and lists one record per CDR3 protein. The sample has about 620,000 distinct CDR3 sequences, 15% to 20% seen once. This clonotype was picked up many times.

The chain combines TRBV18 with TRBJ1-5, with a tentative D call TRBD1 (5 bases). The sequence came from a woman aged 30 to 39 with Graves' hyperthyroidism. Sequenced sample: blood. The CDR3 loop reads CASSPGGGGQPQHF. CDR3 DNA sequence: TGTGCCAGCTCACCAGGGGGGGGGGGACAGCCCCAGCATTTT.